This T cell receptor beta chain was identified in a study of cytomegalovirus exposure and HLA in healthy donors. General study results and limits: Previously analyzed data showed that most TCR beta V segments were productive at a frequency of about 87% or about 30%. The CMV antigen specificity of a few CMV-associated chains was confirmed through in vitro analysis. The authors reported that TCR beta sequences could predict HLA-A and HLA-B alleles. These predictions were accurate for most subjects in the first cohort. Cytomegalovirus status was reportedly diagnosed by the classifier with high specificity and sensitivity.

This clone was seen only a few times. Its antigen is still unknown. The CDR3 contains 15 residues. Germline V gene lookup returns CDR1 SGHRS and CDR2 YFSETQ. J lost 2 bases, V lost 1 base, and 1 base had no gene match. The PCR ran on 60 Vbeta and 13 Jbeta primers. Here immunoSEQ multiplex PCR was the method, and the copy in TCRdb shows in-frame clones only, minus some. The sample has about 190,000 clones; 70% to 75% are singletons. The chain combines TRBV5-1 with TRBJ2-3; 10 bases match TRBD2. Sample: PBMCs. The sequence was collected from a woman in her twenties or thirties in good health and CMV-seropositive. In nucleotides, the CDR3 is TGCGCCAGCAGCTTGACTAGCGGGGCCACAGATACGCAGTATTTT. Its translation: CASSLTSGATDTQYF.